This section outlines one T cell receptor beta chain sequence together with its context. The CDR3 is 13 amino acids. Germline CDR1 and CDR2: LGHDT and YNNKEL (reference sequence). The V gene lost 0 bases and the J gene lost 8 bases, with 10 bases spanning the gap. Authors' methods: The authors estimated nucleated cell counts from reference gene primer amplification. TCRdb keeps only in-frame clones here, not all; method: immunoSEQ multiplex PCR. V and J calls and clone size are as listed in that table; D and trimming were resolved from the DNA. The table lists under 150,000 clones, around nine tenths of them singletons. The data were obtained in a study of blood T cell repertoires in COVID-19. Study information: T cells, B-cell-depleted T cells, or PBMCs provided the cDNA or gDNA that served as material.

The chain carries TRBV3-1 (or the pseudogene TRBV3-2) and TRBJ1-1; D is unclear. Input material: peripheral blood. The TCR was taken from a woman in her 70s who had recovered from COVID-19. The CDR3 here is CASSQDWAAEAFF. CDR3 nucleotide sequence: TGTGCCAGCAGCCAAGATTGGGCAGCCGAAGCTTTCTTT.